Detailed here is one T cell receptor (beta chain). Its target is not known. The data were taken from a study of tumor-infiltrating lymphocytes in primary liver carcinoma. Study at large: The yield of productive TCRbeta reads per sample was roughly 3.5 to 7.13 million and was similar across tissue types.

Study-level findings and limits: Pairs comparing tumor with adjacent tissue or blood overlapped less than pairs drawn from tumor regions.

TCR beta cDNA came from about 470 ng total RNA, primed with a constant-region primer. Three nested multiplex PCR rounds, a slightly modified ARM-PCR, produced the libraries for TCR beta. The first two PCR rounds used TRBV1-TRBV30 forward primers with a C-beta reverse primer, approximately 11 cycles each. MiXCR, run by TCRdb on the multiplex PCR reads, gives a single entry per CDR3 protein. The table includes about 43,000 distinct CDR3 sequences, roughly 73% detected once. Deletions cut 7 bases from V and 4 bases from J, with 16 bases between. The CDR3 loop spans 14 amino acids. Germline-derived CDR1 and CDR2 are MNHEY and SVGAGI. Unsorted bulk tissue, 20-30 mg of it, served as the source for co-extraction of RNA and DNA.

Material: liver tumor tissue from sampling region 2. Subset described: tumor region T2, inferior pole. The genes are TRBV6-5 and TRBJ2-5, with D hard to call. The sequence came from a man aged 40-49 years with primary liver carcinoma and hepatitis B virus infection. The CDR3 nucleotides read TGTGCCAGCAAACGTGGTCCTTCGCTAGAGACCCAGTACTTC. This gives the protein CASKRGPSLETQYF.